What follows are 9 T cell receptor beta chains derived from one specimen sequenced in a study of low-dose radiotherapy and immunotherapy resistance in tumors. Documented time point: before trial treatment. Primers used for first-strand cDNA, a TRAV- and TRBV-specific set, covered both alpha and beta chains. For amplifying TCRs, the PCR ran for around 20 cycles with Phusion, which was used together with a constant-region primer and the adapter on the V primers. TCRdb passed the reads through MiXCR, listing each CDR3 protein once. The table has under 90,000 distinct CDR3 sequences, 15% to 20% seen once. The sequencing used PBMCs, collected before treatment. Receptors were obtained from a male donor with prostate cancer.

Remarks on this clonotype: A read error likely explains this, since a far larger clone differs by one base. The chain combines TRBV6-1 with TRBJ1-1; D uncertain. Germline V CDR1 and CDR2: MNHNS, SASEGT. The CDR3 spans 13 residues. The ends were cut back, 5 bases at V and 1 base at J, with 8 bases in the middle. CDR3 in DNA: TGTGCCAGCAGTCCCGAGCCGAACACTGAAGCTTTCTTT. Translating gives CASSPEPNTEAFF.

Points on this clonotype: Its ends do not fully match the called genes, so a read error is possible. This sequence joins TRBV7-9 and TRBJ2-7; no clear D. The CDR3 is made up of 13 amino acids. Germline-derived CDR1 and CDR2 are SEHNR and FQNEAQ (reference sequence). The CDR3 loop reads CASSTGSQETQFF. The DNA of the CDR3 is TGTGCCAGCAGCACCGGGTCACAAGAGACCCAGTTTTTC.

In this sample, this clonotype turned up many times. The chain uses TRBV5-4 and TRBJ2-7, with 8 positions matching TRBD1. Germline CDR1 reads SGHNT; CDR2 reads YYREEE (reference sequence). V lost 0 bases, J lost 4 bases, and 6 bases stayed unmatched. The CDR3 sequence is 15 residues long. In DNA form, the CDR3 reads TGTGCCAGCAGCTTGGCCGACACAGGGGGTTACGAGCAGTACTTC. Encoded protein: CASSLADTGGYEQYF.

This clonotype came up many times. CDR3 in amino acids: CASRHQGQGEKLFF. CDR3 bases: TGTGCCAGCAGACACCAGGGGCAAGGAGAAAAACTGTTTTTT. The chain uses TRBV6-6 and TRBJ1-4; D possibly corresponds to TRBD1 (6 bases). The CDR3 sequence is 14 residues long. Per germline, CDR1 MNHNY and CDR2 SVGAGI (reference sequence). Trimming removed 6 bases from V and 8 bases from J, with 16 bases in between.

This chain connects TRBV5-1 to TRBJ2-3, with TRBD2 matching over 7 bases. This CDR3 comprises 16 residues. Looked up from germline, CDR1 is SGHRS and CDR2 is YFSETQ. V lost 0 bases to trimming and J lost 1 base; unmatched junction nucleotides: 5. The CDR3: CASSLALAEGTDTQYF. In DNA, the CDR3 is TGCGCCAGCAGCTTGGCTCTAGCGGAGGGCACAGATACGCAGTATTTT.

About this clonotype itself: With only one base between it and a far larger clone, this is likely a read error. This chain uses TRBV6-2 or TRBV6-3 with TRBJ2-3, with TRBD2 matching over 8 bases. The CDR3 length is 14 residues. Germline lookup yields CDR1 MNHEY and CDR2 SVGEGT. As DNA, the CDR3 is TGTGCCAGCAGCCCCGGGGGGGGCACAGATGCGCAGTATTTT. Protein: CASSPGGGTDAQYF.

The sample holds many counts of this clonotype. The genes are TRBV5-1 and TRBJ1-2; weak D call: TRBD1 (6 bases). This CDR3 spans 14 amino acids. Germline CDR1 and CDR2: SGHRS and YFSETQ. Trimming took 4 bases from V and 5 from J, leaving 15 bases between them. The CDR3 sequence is CASSTGTGEYGYTF. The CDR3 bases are TGCGCCAGCAGCACAGGGACGGGAGAATATGGCTACACCTTC.

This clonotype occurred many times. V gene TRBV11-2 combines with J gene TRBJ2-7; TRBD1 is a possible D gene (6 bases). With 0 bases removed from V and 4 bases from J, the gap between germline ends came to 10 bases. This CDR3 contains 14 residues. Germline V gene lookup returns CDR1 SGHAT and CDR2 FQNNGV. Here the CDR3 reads CASSLDSGVYEQYF. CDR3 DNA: TGTGCCAGCAGCTTAGATTCAGGGGTTTACGAGCAGTACTTC.

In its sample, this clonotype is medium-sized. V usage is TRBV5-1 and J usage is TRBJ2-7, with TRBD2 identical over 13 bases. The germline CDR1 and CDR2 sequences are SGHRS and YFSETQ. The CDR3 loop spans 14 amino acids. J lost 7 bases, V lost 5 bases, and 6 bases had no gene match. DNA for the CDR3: TGCGCCAGCAGGCGGACTAGCGGGGGAGATGAGCAGTACTTC. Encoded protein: CASRRTSGGDEQYF.